This T cell receptor beta chain was found in a study of T cells in Graves' hyperthyroidism and ophthalmopathy. Study background: It was at initial diagnosis, before any treatment, that peripheral blood was collected.

V was cut by 5 bases and J by 0 bases, with 19 bases left in between. Germline assignment: CDR1 DFQATT and CDR2 SNEGSKA (reference sequence). The CDR3 length is 16 residues. Isolation of PBMCs was performed on around 9.7 ml fresh peripheral blood. About this clonotype: Its antigen remains unknown.

RNA transcripts provided the source from which TCR beta CDR3 regions were amplified. Using the HTBI primer set, a first-round RT-PCR was run on the TCR CDR3. TCRdb redid the calling of the multiplex PCR reads with MiXCR, one entry per CDR3 protein. The table includes fewer than 350,000 distinct CDR3 sequences, approximately 18% detected once. Findings and limits, study-wide: In the blood, most expanded thyroid clonotypes above 0.001 appeared as well.

The sequenced sample consisted of blood. The gene calls are TRBV20-1 and TRBJ2-5; tentative D call: TRBD2 (6 bases). The clonotype originates from a man in his fifties or sixties with Graves' ophthalmopathy. This CDR3 is CSAYGSIAAYQETQYF. Here the CDR3 DNA reads TGCAGTGCTTATGGTTCCATAGCGGCGTACCAAGAGACCCAGTACTTC.